The 17 T cell receptor beta chains below were found in one sample sequenced in a study of lung T cells in sarcoidosis with Löfgren's syndrome. TCRdb re-analysed the reads in MiXCR, keeping a single row per CDR3 protein. The sample includes 15,000 to 25,000 distinct CDR3 sequences, under 25% of them seen just once. Sequencing used CD4+ T cells from bronchoalveolar lavage. Receptors were obtained from a human donor with sarcoidosis (Löfgren's syndrome or another form), or a control subject (not recorded which).

Sample share makes this clonotype medium-sized. This chain links TRBV28 with TRBJ1-1, with D unclear. Germline loops: CDR1 MDHEN, CDR2 SYDVKM. The V end was cut by 6 bases, the J end by 5 bases, with 10 bases between. This CDR3 spans 12 amino acids. CDR3 sequence: CASRVSSTEAFF. The CDR3 coding sequence is TGTGCCAGCAGGGTCTCGAGTACTGAAGCTTTCTTT.

The chain uses TRBV18 and TRBJ1-1; 7 bases agree with TRBD1. Germline values: CDR1 KGHSH, CDR2 LQKENI. Trimming took 6 bases from V and 2 from J; bases not matched to a gene: 9. This CDR3 has 15 residues. The CDR3 here is CASSARTGLNTEAFF. Here the CDR3 DNA reads TGTGCCAGCTCGGCTAGGACAGGCCTAAACACTGAAGCTTTCTTT.

This clonotype is categorized as medium-sized. The rearrangement links TRBV15 to TRBJ1-2; 7 bases match TRBD1. With 0 bases clipped from V and 6 bases from J, the junction kept 7 bases outside the gene matches. CDR1 LNHNV and CDR2 YYDKDF come from the germline V gene (reference sequence). CDR3 length: 15 amino acids. CDR3 in DNA: TGTGCCACCAGCAGAGATCAGGGGGGTAGCGATGGCTACACCTTC. Translation: CATSRDQGGSDGYTF.

As to this clonotype: A much more abundant neighbour one base away suggests this may be a read error. The chain couples TRBV5-1 to TRBJ1-6, with D unresolved. Between the trimmed V and J ends, which lost 5 bases and 11 bases, there was a span of 11 bases. From germline, CDR1 is SGHRS and CDR2 YFSETQ. The CDR3 runs to 12 residues. Here the CDR3 DNA reads TGCGCCAGCAGTATTGAAAGGGCACCCCTCCACTTT. Its translation: CASSIERAPLHF.

Turning to this clonotype: A read error is possible here, since a much larger clone lies one base away. The CDR3 does not close with the conserved phenylalanine or tryptophan, likely indicating a read error. The chain has TRBV15 and TRBJ1-6; weak D call: TRBD1 (5 bases). The CDR3 has 15 amino acids. Trimming pared 0 bases from V and 9 bases from J, leaving 12 bases between. Germline assignment: CDR1 LNHNV and CDR2 YYDKDF (reference sequence). DNA for the CDR3: TGTGCCACCAGCAGAGATAGGGGAGGGACTTCACCCCTCCACCTT. Encoded protein: CATSRDRGGTSPLHL.

This clonotype was detected many times. CDR3 amino acids: CATNTGGANTGELFF. The CDR3 nucleotides are TGTGCCACCAACACAGGGGGGGCGAACACCGGGGAGCTGTTTTTT. The genes are TRBV24-1 and TRBJ2-2; possibly TRBD1 for D (8 bases). Germline CDR1 reads KGHDR; CDR2 reads SFDVKD. Trimming shortened V by 8 bases and J by 0 bases, and 12 bases separated the two germline ends. CDR3 length: 15 residues.

As for this clonotype: As the CDR3 is not closed by the conserved phenylalanine or tryptophan, this likely results from a read error. V usage is TRBV27 and J usage is TRBJ2-7, with a possible D match to TRBD2 (5 bases). Trimming took 9 bases from V and 7 from J, leaving 19 bases between them. Germline V lookup: CDR1 MNHEY, CDR2 SMNVEV (reference sequence). This CDR3 has 13 amino acids. The CDR3, as DNA: TGTGCCAGGAGAAGGACTGGGATGGGGGAGCAGTACCTC. This encodes CARRRTGMGEQYL.

Points on this clonotype: The missing conserved phenylalanine or tryptophan at the end of this CDR3 makes a read error likely. This chain links TRBV7-9 with TRBJ2-5; no definite D call. The ends were cut back, 1 base at V and 3 bases at J, with 3 bases in the middle. This CDR3 contains 12 residues. The germline gives CDR1 SEHNR, CDR2 FQNEAQ (reference sequence). DNA for the CDR3: TGTGCCAGCAGCTTAGTTGAAGAGACCCAGTACTCC. Its translation: CASSLVEETQYS.

This clonotype was detected many times. The rearrangement joins TRBV4-3 to TRBJ1-3, with D unresolved. CDR1 and CDR2 (germline): LGHNA, YSLEER. The CDR3 spans 14 residues. V was trimmed by 1 base and J by 3 bases, leaving 7 bases between them. The CDR3 nucleotides are TGCGCCAGCAGCCAAGTAGGGATTGGAAACACCATATATTTT. Its translation: CASSQVGIGNTIYF.

The chain has TRBV7-2 and TRBJ2-1; 10 nucleotides match TRBD1. In germline, CDR1 is SGHTA, CDR2 FQGNSA. The J segment lost 9 bases and the V segment lost 3 bases, leaving 5 bases of the junction unmatched. This CDR3 has 14 amino acids. The DNA of the CDR3 is TGTGCCAGCAGCTTCGGGACAGGGGTTGGTGAGCAGTTCTTC. Its protein product is CASSFGTGVGEQFF.

This clonotype appeared a few times. This chain uses TRBV2 with TRBJ1-2; 11 bases fit TRBD1. V was pared by 3 bases and J by 2 bases, with 2 bases of the junction left unmatched. The CDR3 totals 15 residues. CDR1 is SNHLY and CDR2 is FYNNEI in the germline V gene. The CDR3 reads CASSDRTGGNYGYTF. In DNA form, the CDR3 reads TGTGCCAGCAGTGACAGGACAGGGGGCAACTATGGCTACACCTTC.

CDR3 region: CAGQQGFGTEAFF. In nucleotides, the CDR3 is TGTGCCGGACAGCAGGGTTTTGGCACTGAAGCTTTCTTT. This chain joins TRBV18 and TRBJ1-1, with D tentatively TRBD1 (6 bases). Germline V gene data show CDR1 as KGHSH and CDR2 as LQKENI. Trimming cost V 11 bases and J 4 bases, with 17 bases left between them. This CDR3 is built from 13 residues.

Points on this clonotype: A much larger clone lies one base from this, so it may be a read error. This chain connects TRBV28 to TRBJ2-1; D call uncertain. Germline V gives CDR1 MDHEN, CDR2 SYDVKM. This CDR3 is built from 14 residues. DNA for the CDR3: TGTGCCAGCAGTACGGGTTACTCCTACAATGAGCGGTTCTTC. Encoded protein: CASSTGYSYNERFF.

V usage is TRBV10-3 and J usage is TRBJ2-3; D perhaps matches TRBD2 (6 bases). This CDR3 region has 15 residues. V lost 5 bases to trimming and J lost 4 bases, with 16 bases between them. CDR1 and CDR2 (germline): ENHRY, SYGVKD. DNA for the CDR3: TGTGCCATCAGTTCCGTCGGGAGCGGCGCAGATACGCAGTATTTT. Translated: CAISSVGSGADTQYF.

The J gene is TRBJ2-7, the V gene TRBV28; no clear D gene. The CDR3 loop spans 13 amino acids. V lost 6 bases, J lost 4 bases, and 13 bases lay in between. Germline V CDR1 and CDR2: MDHEN, SYDVKM. The CDR3 DNA is TGTGCCAGCAGCCCCGCCCATCCTTACGAGCAGTACTTC. This gives the protein CASSPAHPYEQYF.

This clonotype was recorded at least ten times. The chain employs TRBV10-3 and TRBJ2-7; tentatively, D is TRBD1 (6 bases). Germline CDR1 and CDR2: ENHRY and SYGVKD. The CDR3 covers 13 residues. V shed 2 bases and J shed 4 bases, with 9 bases lying between them. The CDR3 nucleotides read TGTGCCATCAGTGAGCTCCAGGGGTACGAGCAGTACTTC. Translation: CAISELQGYEQYF.

This clonotype was detected ten times or more. DNA for the CDR3: TGTGCCAGCAGCTTACCCCGGGACAGGGGAGTAAATGGCTACACCTTC. As protein: CASSLPRDRGVNGYTF. The V gene is TRBV11-2, the J gene TRBJ1-2, with TRBD1 matching 10 bases. The germline V gene has CDR1 SGHAT and CDR2 FQNNGV. The CDR3 is made up of 16 amino acids. V lost 2 bases, J lost 6 bases, and 9 bases stayed unmatched.